Included here is one TCR beta chain sequence, with context. Its binding antigen is unknown. Per-base qualities were not stored, and no clone one base away is much larger. Clipping removes 0 bases from V and 4 bases from J, with 5 as the unmatched junction base count. Taken from cysteine to phenylalanine, the CDR3 has 16 residues. Only the CDR3 DNA stays, 48 bases, in frame from base 1. CDR1 and CDR2 (LGHNA, YNFKEQ) derive from the germline V gene. The time point label, as the study defines it: week 11, during vaccination. Each vaccine dose was 300 ug of a 20-mer mutant IDH1 peptide in Montanide, given subcutaneously with topical imiquimod. The donors had newly diagnosed IDH1-mutant astrocytomas of WHO grade 3 or 4 that showed loss of nuclear ATRX. The samples were drawn from NOA16, a multicentre, single-arm, open-label phase I trial in Germany that tested a mutant IDH1 peptide vaccine in humans for the first time. Genomic DNA for TCRB sequencing was isolated from EDTA blood with the DNeasy Blood and Tissue Kit.

This record belongs to a study of a mutant IDH1 vaccine in newly diagnosed glioma (dated by TCRdb to 2020 to 2023). About the investigation overall: Eight vaccinations were administered to patients in weeks 1, 3, 5, 7, 11, 15, 19 and 23, corresponding to visits V03 through V10. Vaccination was initiated 4-6 weeks after radiotherapy alone, or concurrently with temozolomide cycles in the chemotherapy-containing groups. Longitudinal TCRB deep sequencing was performed for about two dozen treated patients wherever samples were available for exploratory analyses. Six visits were used for peripheral blood collection: V03 (baseline), V05, V07, V10, V12 and V13. Prior to enrollment, patients had been given standard therapy consisting of radiotherapy alone, temozolomide alone, or radiochemotherapy with temozolomide, with the combination given to most patients. Of the approximately 33 patients who were treated, 62.5% were male and roughly 38% were female, and the mean age was approximately 40 years. Study-level results and caveats: The authors stated that sample limitations prevented analyses of patient blood samples from being reproduced. Immune responses induced by the vaccine were seen in around 93% of patients across multiple MHC alleles. Changes in the top peripheral T cell clonotypes picked up by TCRB sequencing did not appear to be linked to pseudoprogression. PBMC samples for TCRB deep sequencing were selected based on availability.

Library construction relied on the immunoSEQ multiplex PCR assay. Rearranged TCR beta chain sequences were amplified with the hsTCRB Kit following the manufacturer's protocol. TCRB libraries were sequenced on an Illumina MiSeq. The paper's processing steps were these. Demultiplexing, trimming and gene mapping were performed with the kit vendor's proprietary platform. TCRdb provides this immuneACCESS table in a form limited to in-frame rearrangements. Some clones are lacking; in checked studies, under half of them reflect an unresolved V gene, and why the rest are absent is not known. V and J calls and clone size come straight from that table; D and trimming were deduced from the DNA. Present in this sample are 30,000 to 45,000 clones, 80% of which were seen just once. The ten top clones hold around 16% of the sample.

The material sequenced was peripheral blood mononuclear cells (PBMCs), taken from a glioma patient whose treatment included an IDH1 peptide vaccine. The V and J genes are TRBV4-2 and TRBJ2-2, with 7 middle bases fitting TRBD2. The source is a woman in her 30s with glioma. Some clones in this sample may be carry-over from other donors' samples. The bases read TGTGCCAGCAGCCAAGAAGGAGGCGGGAGCACCGGGGAGCTGTTTTTT. It specifies CASSQEGGGSTGELFF.